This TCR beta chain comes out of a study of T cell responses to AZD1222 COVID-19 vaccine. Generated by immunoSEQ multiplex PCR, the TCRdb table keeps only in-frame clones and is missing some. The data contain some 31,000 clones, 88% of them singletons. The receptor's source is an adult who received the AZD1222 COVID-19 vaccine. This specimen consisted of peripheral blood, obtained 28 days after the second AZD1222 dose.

CDR3 coding DNA: TGTGCCAGCAGCCAACTGGGTGAAAAACTGTTTTTT. Amino acid sequence: CASSQLGEKLFF. The rearrangement uses TRBV5-6 and TRBJ1-4; D not resolved. Germline V gene sequence: CDR1 SGHDT, CDR2 YYEEEE. The CDR3 extends over 12 amino acids. V lost 4 bases and J 7 bases, leaving 8 bases between the germline ends.